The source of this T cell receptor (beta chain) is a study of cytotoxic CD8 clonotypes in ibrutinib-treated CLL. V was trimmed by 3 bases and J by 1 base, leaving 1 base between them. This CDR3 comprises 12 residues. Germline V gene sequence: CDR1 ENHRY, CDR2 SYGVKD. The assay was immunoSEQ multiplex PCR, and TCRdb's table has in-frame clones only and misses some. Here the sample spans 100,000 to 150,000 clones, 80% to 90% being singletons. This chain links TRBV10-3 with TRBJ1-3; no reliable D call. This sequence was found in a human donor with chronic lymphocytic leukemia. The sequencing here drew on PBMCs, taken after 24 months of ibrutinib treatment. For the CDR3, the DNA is TGTGCCATCAGTGATTCTGGAAACACCATATATTTT. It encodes CAISDSGNTIYF.